The 18 T cell receptor beta chains reported below all come from one sample, sequenced in a study of blood T cell repertoires in COVID-19. Sequenced by immunoSEQ multiplex PCR; TCRdb stores in-frame clones only, minus some. This table holds 300,000 to 350,000 clones, around 83% found once. The sequenced sample was peripheral blood. The receptors derive from a man under 40 with active or convalescent COVID-19.

V is TRBV6-2 or TRBV6-3 and J is TRBJ2-6; possible D gene TRBD1, 5 bases. The germline V gene has CDR1 MNHEY and CDR2 SVGEGT. V gave up 2 bases and J gave up 2 bases, with 10 bases separating them. CDR3 size: 16 residues. CDR3 DNA: TGTGCCAGCAGTTACGAAACAGGACCTGGGGCCAACGTCCTGACTTTC. It translates to CASSYETGPGANVLTF.

The table lists this clone with a count of one. V gene TRBV24-1 combines with J gene TRBJ2-2, with D unresolved. V was cut by 1 base and J by 4 bases, with 6 bases left in between. Germline V gene lookup returns CDR1 KGHDR and CDR2 SFDVKD. The CDR3 is made up of 14 amino acids. CDR3 sequence (DNA): TGTGCCACCAGTGATTTATCCAGCACCGGGGAGCTGTTTTTT. This encodes CATSDLSSTGELFF.

V and J are TRBV5-8 and TRBJ2-5; TRBD2 matches 8 bases. The CDR3 is 15 amino acids. The germline gives CDR1 SGHTS, CDR2 YDEGEE. V trimming: 0 bases; J trimming: 5 bases; junction bases outside the gene matches: 6. The CDR3 region is CASSLGAGEPETQYF. The DNA for the CDR3 is TGTGCCAGCAGCTTGGGAGCGGGAGAGCCGGAGACCCAGTACTTC.

This chain connects TRBV6-1 to TRBJ1-1, with 8 nucleotides matching TRBD1. CDR1 is MNHNS and CDR2 is SASEGT in the germline V gene. The trim removed 3 bases at V and 5 bases at J, leaving 14 bases unmatched. CDR3 size: 17 residues. CDR3 loop: CASSDIGDRPRKTEAFF. DNA for the CDR3: TGTGCCAGCAGTGATATCGGGGACAGGCCAAGGAAAACTGAAGCTTTCTTT.

V gene TRBV11-3 combines with J gene TRBJ1-4, with unresolved D. The germline V and J ends were trimmed by 3 bases and 8 bases, with 7 bases remaining between them. The CDR3 covers 12 residues. The germline gives CDR1 SGHNT, CDR2 YENEEA. CDR3: CASSLRPEKLFF. CDR3 nucleotides: TGTGCCAGCAGCTTGAGGCCCGAAAAACTGTTTTTT.

This clone was recorded only once. The V gene is TRBV19, the J gene TRBJ1-5; D remains ambiguous. The CDR3 extends over 13 amino acids. V was shortened by 3 bases and J by 7 bases, with 10 bases between the two germline ends. Germline CDR1 reads LNHDA; CDR2 reads SQIVND (reference sequence). CDR3 nucleotide sequence: TGTGCCAGTAGTATCCTTGGCGGGCAGCCCCAGCATTTT. This gives the protein CASSILGGQPQHF.

V gene TRBV24-1 combines with J gene TRBJ2-3; no clear D. Germline V gene lookup returns CDR1 KGHDR and CDR2 SFDVKD. The ends were cut back, 5 bases at V and 2 bases at J, with 13 bases in the middle. This CDR3 spans 15 amino acids. DNA for the CDR3: TGTGCCACCAGTGTAAACATCCCCCCCACAGATACGCAGTATTTT. Its protein is CATSVNIPPTDTQYF.

The gene calls are TRBV9 and TRBJ2-2, with D possibly being TRBD2 (7 bases). In germline, CDR1 is SGDLS, CDR2 YYNGEE. The CDR3 totals 16 residues. The V gene lost 7 bases and the J gene lost 4 bases, with 20 bases spanning the gap. Here the CDR3 DNA reads TGTGCCAGCGCTCCAGTGGGGAGGGGGAGCACCGGGGAGCTGTTTTTT. Translated, it gives CASAPVGRGSTGELFF.

This chain connects TRBV5-1 to TRBJ2-2; TRBD2 aligns across 8 bases. CDR3 length equals 18 residues. V was pared by 2 bases and J by 1 base, with 10 bases of the junction left unmatched. Germline CDR1 is SGHRS and CDR2 is YFSETQ. The CDR3 nucleotides read TGCGCCAGCAGCTTTACCTTCGGGGGGGGTCGGAACACCGGGGAGCTGTTTTTT. This encodes CASSFTFGGGRNTGELFF.

V gene TRBV7-3 combines with J gene TRBJ2-1; possible D gene TRBD1, 6 bases. The germline V gene encodes CDR1 SGHTA and CDR2 FQGTGA. The CDR3 spans 15 residues. V gave up 5 bases and J gave up 5 bases, with 16 bases separating them. This CDR3 reads CASSATGTTHNEQFF. The CDR3 DNA reads TGTGCCAGCAGCGCGACCGGGACAACCCACAATGAGCAGTTCTTC.

With respect to this clone: The junction and the germline gene differ at one end; a read error may be behind it. This chain uses TRBV30 with TRBJ2-1; TRBD2 aligns across 8 bases. Germline V gene lookup returns CDR1 GTSNPN and CDR2 SVGIG (reference sequence). The CDR3 contains 14 residues. The CDR3 DNA reads as TGTGCCTGGGTAGCGGGAAACCTCTACGATGAGCAGTTCTTC. Its protein is CAWVAGNLYDEQFF.

The chain couples TRBV4-2 to TRBJ1-1; a weak D match, TRBD1 (6 bases). Germline V gives CDR1 LGHNA, CDR2 YNFKEQ. V was clipped by 4 bases and J by 7 bases, with 13 bases between them. This CDR3 region has 13 residues. The CDR3 sequence: CASSPADRIEAFF. The CDR3 DNA follows: TGTGCCAGCAGCCCTGCGGACAGAATTGAAGCTTTCTTT.

The chain couples TRBV30 to TRBJ2-7, with 7 bases aligning to TRBD1. The CDR3 has 12 residues. The V gene's germline CDR1 is GTSNPN and CDR2 SVGIG (reference sequence). After removal of 4 bases from V and 3 bases from J, the junction contained 3 bases not matched to a gene. The CDR3 nucleotides are TGTGCCTGGAACAGGGGCAACTACGAGCAGTACTTC. It encodes CAWNRGNYEQYF.

V and J are TRBV4-1 and TRBJ2-2; TRBD2 matches 8 bases. Germline lookup yields CDR1 MGHRA and CDR2 YSYEKL. This CDR3 is built from 17 residues. The V and J ends lost 5 bases and 2 bases, in that order; junction bases with no gene match: 10. This CDR3 reads CASSSPRGATNTGELFF. Here the CDR3 DNA reads TGCGCCAGCAGCTCCCCGCGGGGGGCTACTAACACCGGGGAGCTGTTTTTT.

The chain recombines TRBV3-1 (or the pseudogene TRBV3-2) with TRBJ2-7; perhaps TRBD1 as D (6 bases). The germline V gene encodes CDR1 LGHDT and CDR2 YNNKEL (reference sequence). V was shortened by 1 base and J by 2 bases, with 9 bases between the two germline ends. CDR3 size: 14 residues. As DNA, the CDR3 is TGTGCCAGCAGCCAAGGAACAGGGACCTACGAGCAGTACTTC. Amino acid sequence: CASSQGTGTYEQYF.

The chain links TRBV19 to TRBJ1-1; D is possibly TRBD1 (5 bases). This CDR3 has 12 residues. Germline CDR1 reads LNHDA; CDR2 reads SQIVND (reference sequence). Trimming removed 10 bases at V and 4 bases at J, with 13 bases between. CDR3 sequence: CATAGGGTEAFF. CDR3 bases: TGTGCCACCGCGGGGGGGGGCACTGAAGCTTTCTTT.

This rearrangement joins TRBV6-5 to TRBJ2-5, with a tentative D call TRBD2 (6 bases). The germline gives CDR1 MNHEY, CDR2 SVGAGI. The V and J ends lost 0 bases and 2 bases respectively, with 10 bases between them. The CDR3 consists of 15 residues. The CDR3 DNA reads TGTGCCAGCAGTTACTCTTCCCGGGAGCAAGAGACCCAGTACTTC. Translating it yields CASSYSSREQETQYF.

V is TRBV18 and J is TRBJ2-7, with 7 nucleotides matching TRBD1. The length of the CDR3 is 12 residues. After removal of 6 bases from V and 5 bases from J, the junction contained 4 bases not matched to a gene. The germline gives CDR1 KGHSH, CDR2 LQKENI. The CDR3 region is CASSLQGNEQYF. The DNA of the CDR3 is TGTGCCAGCTCCCTACAGGGGAACGAGCAGTACTTC.